Following are 31 T cell receptor beta chains from one sample sequenced in a study of cytomegalovirus exposure and HLA in healthy donors. The study ran its PCR with 60 Vbeta and 13 Jbeta primers. Repertoires were generated with immunoSEQ multiplex PCR, while TCRdb's copy carries only in-frame clones and drops some. The repertoire holds about 150,000 clones, with 80% as singletons. The sequenced sample was PBMCs. The source is a man aged 25 to 40 in good health and CMV-seropositive.

This chain connects TRBV25-1 to TRBJ2-7; 13 bases agree with TRBD2. Germline V gene lookup returns CDR1 MGHDK and CDR2 SYGVNS. V dropped 6 bases and J dropped 4; count of bases not matched to a gene: 9. CDR3 length: 16 residues. The CDR3 is CASSETVTSGRYEQYF. The CDR3, as DNA: TGTGCCAGCAGCGAAACGGTGACTAGCGGGAGGTACGAGCAGTACTTC.

CDR3 DNA: TGTGCCAGCAGCCTAGGACAGGGACTCAACACCGGGGAGCTGTTTTTT. It translates to CASSLGQGLNTGELFF. This chain joins TRBV7-8 and TRBJ2-2, with TRBD1 identical over 8 bases. The J segment lost 2 bases and the V segment lost 5 bases, leaving 7 bases of the junction unmatched. The CDR3 length is 16 residues. The germline V gene encodes CDR1 SGHVS and CDR2 FQNEAQ.

The chain has TRBV5-1 and TRBJ2-7, with 12 nucleotides matching TRBD2. The CDR3 runs to 16 residues. The V gene's germline CDR1 is SGHRS and CDR2 YFSETQ. V lost 1 base and J lost 5; bases outside the gene matches: 7. The CDR3 loop reads CASSLRTSGTRDEQYF. The DNA for the CDR3 is TGCGCCAGCAGCTTGCGGACTAGCGGGACCCGGGACGAGCAGTACTTC.

The V and J genes are TRBV2 and TRBJ1-5, with 7 positions matching TRBD1. CDR1 SNHLY and CDR2 FYNNEI come from the germline V gene. This CDR3 region has 15 residues. With V trimmed by 6 bases and J by 4 bases, 9 bases remained unmatched. The CDR3 DNA reads as TGTGCCAGCAGGGAAACAGGGGTGGGAAATCAGCCCCAGCATTTT. This sequence encodes CASRETGVGNQPQHF.

The V and J genes are TRBV11-2 and TRBJ2-2, with a tentative D call TRBD2 (6 bases). Germline lookup yields CDR1 SGHAT and CDR2 FQNNGV. The CDR3 has 14 amino acids. Deletions cut 0 bases from V and 4 bases from J, with 6 bases between. The CDR3 bases are TGTGCCAGCAGCTTAGAGGGGGGCACCGGGGAGCTGTTTTTT. Encoded protein: CASSLEGGTGELFF.

This sequence joins TRBV19 and TRBJ2-1; unclear D gene. Germline lookup yields CDR1 LNHDA and CDR2 SQIVND (reference sequence). The CDR3 extends over 12 amino acids. Trimming pared 7 bases from V and 5 bases from J, leaving 9 bases between. CDR3 bases: TGTGCCAGTAAAACAGTAAACAATGAGCAGTTCTTC. Its protein is CASKTVNNEQFF.

The CDR3 DNA sequence: TGCAGCGTTGAAGGGACAGCAGAGACCCAGTACTTC. It translates to CSVEGTAETQYF. The chain employs TRBV29-1 and TRBJ2-5; a possible D gene is TRBD1 (6 bases). Germline V lookup: CDR1 SQVTM, CDR2 ANQGSEA. The CDR3 totals 12 residues. Trimming took 1 base from V and 4 from J, leaving 7 bases between them.

This chain links TRBV18 with TRBJ1-3, with D perhaps TRBD1 (5 bases). Per the germline V gene, CDR1 is KGHSH and CDR2 is LQKENI. V shed 6 bases and J shed 0 bases, with 18 bases lying between them. The CDR3 has 17 residues. CDR3 sequence: CASSVGVGSLSGNTIYF. CDR3 DNA sequence: TGTGCCAGCTCGGTGGGGGTCGGGAGCCTCTCTGGAAACACCATATATTTT. Using reference TRBV18 and TRBJ1-3 for the parts outside the CDR3, the full variable domain is NAGVMQNPRHLVRRRGQEARLRCSPMKGHSHVYWYRQLPEEGLKFMVYLQKENIIDESGMPKERFSAEFPKEGPSILRIQQVVRGDSAAYFCASSVGVGSLSGNTIYFGEGSWLTVV.

The V and J genes are TRBV7-8 and TRBJ2-1; 11 bases are a match to TRBD2. The germline V gene encodes CDR1 SGHVS and CDR2 FQNEAQ. CDR3 length equals 14 residues. After removal of 4 bases from V and 7 bases from J, the junction contained 3 bases not matched to a gene. CDR3 nucleotides: TGTGCCAGCAGCTGGGGGACTAGCGGAAATGAGCAGTTCTTC. Protein product: CASSWGTSGNEQFF.

The CDR3 here is CASSLLTREPYEQYF. The CDR3 nucleotides read TGTGCCAGCAGTTTATTGACGCGGGAGCCCTACGAGCAGTACTTC. V gene TRBV28 combines with J gene TRBJ2-7; 7 positions match TRBD2. V shed 1 base and J 2 bases; nucleotides not matched to a gene: 5. Looked up from germline, CDR1 is MDHEN and CDR2 is SYDVKM. CDR3 size: 15 residues.

This clone has a handful of counts. The chain has TRBV10-3 and TRBJ1-1; unclear D gene. The CDR3 sequence is 11 residues long. V shed 7 bases and J shed 7 bases, with 10 bases lying between them. Germline CDR1 reads ENHRY; CDR2 reads SYGVKD. CDR3 coding DNA: TGTGCCATCACGCTGCGGGGTGAAGCTTTCTTT. Its protein is CAITLRGEAFF.

The CDR3 DNA sequence: TGCGCCAGCAGCCTTAGCGGGGTTAGCACAGATACGCAGTATTTT. This translates into CASSLSGVSTDTQYF. The rearrangement links TRBV5-1 to TRBJ2-3; 8 positions match TRBD2. Germline values: CDR1 SGHRS, CDR2 YFSETQ. This CDR3 comprises 15 residues. V gave up 4 bases and J gave up 0 bases; unmatched junction bases: 4.

V is TRBV18 and J is TRBJ2-5; TRBD2 aligns across 9 bases. The length of the CDR3 is 14 residues. Germline V gene lookup returns CDR1 KGHSH and CDR2 LQKENI. Germline trimming cut 6 bases from V and 5 bases from J; bases unmatched to any gene: 7. CDR3 nucleotide sequence: TGTGCCAGCTCCGGGGGGACTAGCCGCGAGACCCAGTACTTC. It specifies CASSGGTSRETQYF.

This clone showed up just a few times. The chain is built from TRBV28 and TRBJ1-1, with D tentatively TRBD1 (5 bases). The CDR3 consists of 15 residues. V gave up 2 bases and J gave up 2 bases, with 12 bases separating them. Germline V gene lookup returns CDR1 MDHEN and CDR2 SYDVKM. The CDR3 sequence: CASSLAGGDNTEAFF. The DNA of the CDR3 is TGTGCCAGCAGTTTAGCCGGAGGGGATAACACTGAAGCTTTCTTT.

This sequence joins TRBV18 and TRBJ2-7; D is undetermined. This CDR3 is built from 14 residues. V lost 3 bases and J 3 bases, leaving 12 bases between the germline ends. Germline lookup yields CDR1 KGHSH and CDR2 LQKENI. CDR3 amino acids: CASSPGDTHYEQYF. In DNA, the CDR3 is TGTGCCAGCTCACCGGGCGACACGCACTACGAGCAGTACTTC. Looking up the rest from reference TRBV18 and TRBJ2-7 gives the full variable domain: NAGVMQNPRHLVRRRGQEARLRCSPMKGHSHVYWYRQLPEEGLKFMVYLQKENIIDESGMPKERFSAEFPKEGPSILRIQQVVRGDSAAYFCASSPGDTHYEQYFGPGTRLTVT.

The J gene is TRBJ2-7, the V gene TRBV19, with a possible D match to TRBD1 (5 bases). Per germline, CDR1 LNHDA and CDR2 SQIVND (reference sequence). V dropped 6 bases and J dropped 2 bases, with 17 bases sitting between them. This CDR3 is 15 amino acids long. In DNA, the CDR3 is TGTGCCAGTAGCCCCGCGGCGGACAACACCTACGAGCAGTACTTC. It yields the protein CASSPAADNTYEQYF.

The V call is TRBV5-6, the J call TRBJ1-5; a weak D match, TRBD1 (5 bases). V lost 2 bases and J lost 6, with 12 bases in between. Germline CDR1 SGHDT, CDR2 YYEEEE. The CDR3 covers 14 residues. The CDR3 reads CASSFQGGVQPQHF. The CDR3 nucleotides are TGTGCCAGCAGCTTCCAGGGAGGGGTTCAGCCCCAGCATTTT.

The genes are TRBV5-4 and TRBJ1-4; 10 nucleotides agree with TRBD1. The germline gives CDR1 SGHNT, CDR2 YYREEE (reference sequence). The CDR3 has 16 residues. Unmatched junction bases numbered 7, after V lost 0 bases and J lost 8 bases. The DNA of the CDR3 is TGTGCCAGCAGCTTGGATCCCGGACAGGGGGGGGAAAAACTGTTTTTT. This encodes CASSLDPGQGGEKLFF. The variable domain in full, with the rest retrieved from reference TRBV5-4 and TRBJ1-4, is ETGVTQSPTHLIKTRGQQVTLRCSSQSGHNTVSWYQQALGQGPQFIFQYYREEENGRGNFPPRFSGLQFPNYSSELNVNALELDDSALYLCASSLDPGQGGEKLFFGSGTQLSVL.

For this clone: The identical CDR3 is also encoded by other nucleotide sequences in the sample. The genes are TRBV29-1 and TRBJ2-7, with D hard to call. Germline CDR1 reads SQVTM; CDR2 reads ANQGSEA. The CDR3 is 13 residues long. Deletions cut 5 bases from V and 2 bases from J, with 13 bases between. CDR3 coding DNA: TGCAGCGTTCACAGCACTGAAACCTACGAGCAGTACTTC. This encodes CSVHSTETYEQYF.

The gene calls are TRBV10-1 and TRBJ1-4; TRBD1 is a possible D gene (6 bases). This CDR3 region has 14 residues. Germline V gives CDR1 WNHNN, CDR2 SYGVQD (reference sequence). V gave up 5 bases and J gave up 5 bases, with 12 bases separating them. CDR3 amino acids: CASSPTGPNEKLFF. The CDR3 DNA reads as TGCGCCAGCAGTCCGACAGGCCCCAATGAAAAACTGTTTTTT.

The rearrangement uses TRBV7-8 and TRBJ2-2; D is possibly TRBD2 (5 bases). V lost 2 bases to trimming and J lost 2 bases, with 12 bases between them. Germline CDR1 SGHVS, CDR2 FQNEAQ. The CDR3 is made up of 16 amino acids. CDR3 sequence (DNA): TGTGCCAGCAGCTTAACGGCGGGCGCTAACACCGGGGAGCTGTTTTTT. Amino acid sequence: CASSLTAGANTGELFF.

The J gene is TRBJ1-2, the V gene TRBV28; D unclear. From germline, CDR1 is MDHEN and CDR2 SYDVKM. V was trimmed by 4 bases and J by 7 bases, leaving 13 bases between them. The CDR3 spans 13 residues. For the CDR3, the DNA is TGTGCCAGCAGTTCCAGCGTTCCCTCTGGCTACACCTTC. Protein product: CASSSSVPSGYTF.

This sequence joins TRBV11-1 and TRBJ2-3, with 12 bases fitting TRBD2. V gave up 6 bases and J gave up 1 base; unmatched junction bases: 5. CDR1 and CDR2 (germline): SGHAT, FQDESV (reference sequence). The CDR3 totals 16 residues. The CDR3 nucleotides read TGTGCCAGCAGTCCCGGGACTAGCGGGCGCACAGATACGCAGTATTTT. It codes for CASSPGTSGRTDTQYF. Complete variable domain (other parts from reference TRBV11-1 and TRBJ2-3): EAEVAQSPRYKITEKSQAVAFWCDPISGHATLYWYRQILGQGPELLVQFQDESVVDDSQLPKDRFSAERLKGVDSTLKIQPAELGDSAMYLCASSPGTSGRTDTQYFGPGTRLTVL.

The V gene is TRBV9, the J gene TRBJ2-3; TRBD1 is a possible D gene (6 bases). Trimming took 6 bases from V and 4 from J, leaving 18 bases between them. CDR1 SGDLS and CDR2 YYNGEE come from the germline V gene. CDR3 length: 15 residues. The CDR3 sequence: CASIQHHRVADTQYF. As DNA, the CDR3 is TGTGCCAGCATCCAACACCACAGGGTCGCAGATACGCAGTATTTT.

The rearrangement joins TRBV11-2 to TRBJ1-3, with D uncertain. This CDR3 is 13 amino acids long. V was cut by 2 bases and J by 8 bases, with 10 bases left in between. The V gene's germline CDR1 is SGHAT and CDR2 FQNNGV. CDR3 loop: CASSLYLRDTIYF. CDR3 bases: TGTGCCAGCAGCTTATATTTACGGGACACCATATATTTT.

The gene calls are TRBV6-5 and TRBJ2-7; D is perhaps TRBD1 (6 bases). Trimming shortened V by 8 bases and J by 3 bases, and 17 bases separated the two germline ends. Germline V gene data show CDR1 as MNHEY and CDR2 as SVGAGI. The CDR3 sequence is 14 residues long. CDR3 in DNA: TGTGCCAGCCGCAGGGGCTATAGGATCTACGAGCAGTACTTC. Its protein is CASRRGYRIYEQYF.

This clone occurred a few times. The chain joins TRBV10-3 to TRBJ2-2; 7 bases are shared with TRBD2. There are 15 residues in the CDR3. In germline, CDR1 is ENHRY, CDR2 SYGVKD. The ends lost 6 bases at V and 0 bases at J; junction bases unmatched: 4. CDR3 protein: CAIRPSGTNTGELFF. The DNA for the CDR3 is TGTGCCATCAGACCTAGCGGAACGAACACCGGGGAGCTGTTTTTT.

The J gene is TRBJ1-3, the V gene TRBV28, with D possibly TRBD1 on 5 matching bases. The CDR3 has 13 residues. Germline V lookup: CDR1 MDHEN, CDR2 SYDVKM. Between the trimmed V and J ends, which lost 5 bases and 7 bases, there was a span of 12 bases. The CDR3 loop is CASSTGLRNTIYF. As DNA, the CDR3 is TGTGCCAGCAGTACGGGACTCCGGAACACCATATATTTT. Using reference TRBV28 and TRBJ1-3 for the parts outside the CDR3, the full variable domain is DVKVTQSSRYLVKRTGEKVFLECVQDMDHENMFWYRQDPGLGLRLIYFSYDVKMKEKGDIPEGYSVSREKKERFSLILESASTNQTSMYLCASSTGLRNTIYFGEGSWLTVV.

The chain has TRBV5-6 and TRBJ1-1, with 7 bases aligning to TRBD1. The CDR3 sequence is 13 residues long. The junction had 5 bases not matched to a gene; V was cut back by 4 bases and J by 5 bases. Germline assignment: CDR1 SGHDT and CDR2 YYEEEE. CDR3 protein: CASSKTGQTEAFF. CDR3 bases: TGTGCCAGCAGCAAGACAGGGCAGACTGAAGCTTTCTTT.

The chain carries TRBV19 and TRBJ2-7; 10 positions match TRBD1. CDR1 and CDR2 (germline): LNHDA, SQIVND (reference sequence). J was trimmed by 3 bases and V by 7 bases; bases with no gene match: 9. This CDR3 spans 15 amino acids. The CDR3 nucleotides are TGTGCCAGTACCCCCGGGACAGGGGCCGTCTACGAGCAGTACTTC. Its protein is CASTPGTGAVYEQYF.

The rearrangement uses TRBV5-1 and TRBJ2-1, with 12 bases matching TRBD2. CDR1 SGHRS and CDR2 YFSETQ come from the germline V gene. The CDR3 spans 15 residues. J gave up 8 bases and V 0 bases, and 3 bases lay outside the gene matches. The DNA of the CDR3 is TGCGCCAGCAGCTTGGCCAGGACTAGCGGGGATGAGCAGTTCTTC. Translated, it gives CASSLARTSGDEQFF.